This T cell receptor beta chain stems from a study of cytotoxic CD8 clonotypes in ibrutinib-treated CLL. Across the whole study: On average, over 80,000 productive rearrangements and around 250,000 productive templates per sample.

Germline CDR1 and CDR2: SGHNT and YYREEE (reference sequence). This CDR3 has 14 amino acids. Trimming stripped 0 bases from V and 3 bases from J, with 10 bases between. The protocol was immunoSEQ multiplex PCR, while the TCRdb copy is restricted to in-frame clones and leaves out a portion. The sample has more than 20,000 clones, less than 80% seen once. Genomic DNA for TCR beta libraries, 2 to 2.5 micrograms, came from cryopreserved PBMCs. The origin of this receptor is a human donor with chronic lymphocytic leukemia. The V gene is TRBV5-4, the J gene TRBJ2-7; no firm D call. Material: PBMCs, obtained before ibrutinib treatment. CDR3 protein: CASSLGAVSYEQYF. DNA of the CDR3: TGTGCCAGCAGCTTGGGGGCGGTTAGCTACGAGCAGTACTTC.